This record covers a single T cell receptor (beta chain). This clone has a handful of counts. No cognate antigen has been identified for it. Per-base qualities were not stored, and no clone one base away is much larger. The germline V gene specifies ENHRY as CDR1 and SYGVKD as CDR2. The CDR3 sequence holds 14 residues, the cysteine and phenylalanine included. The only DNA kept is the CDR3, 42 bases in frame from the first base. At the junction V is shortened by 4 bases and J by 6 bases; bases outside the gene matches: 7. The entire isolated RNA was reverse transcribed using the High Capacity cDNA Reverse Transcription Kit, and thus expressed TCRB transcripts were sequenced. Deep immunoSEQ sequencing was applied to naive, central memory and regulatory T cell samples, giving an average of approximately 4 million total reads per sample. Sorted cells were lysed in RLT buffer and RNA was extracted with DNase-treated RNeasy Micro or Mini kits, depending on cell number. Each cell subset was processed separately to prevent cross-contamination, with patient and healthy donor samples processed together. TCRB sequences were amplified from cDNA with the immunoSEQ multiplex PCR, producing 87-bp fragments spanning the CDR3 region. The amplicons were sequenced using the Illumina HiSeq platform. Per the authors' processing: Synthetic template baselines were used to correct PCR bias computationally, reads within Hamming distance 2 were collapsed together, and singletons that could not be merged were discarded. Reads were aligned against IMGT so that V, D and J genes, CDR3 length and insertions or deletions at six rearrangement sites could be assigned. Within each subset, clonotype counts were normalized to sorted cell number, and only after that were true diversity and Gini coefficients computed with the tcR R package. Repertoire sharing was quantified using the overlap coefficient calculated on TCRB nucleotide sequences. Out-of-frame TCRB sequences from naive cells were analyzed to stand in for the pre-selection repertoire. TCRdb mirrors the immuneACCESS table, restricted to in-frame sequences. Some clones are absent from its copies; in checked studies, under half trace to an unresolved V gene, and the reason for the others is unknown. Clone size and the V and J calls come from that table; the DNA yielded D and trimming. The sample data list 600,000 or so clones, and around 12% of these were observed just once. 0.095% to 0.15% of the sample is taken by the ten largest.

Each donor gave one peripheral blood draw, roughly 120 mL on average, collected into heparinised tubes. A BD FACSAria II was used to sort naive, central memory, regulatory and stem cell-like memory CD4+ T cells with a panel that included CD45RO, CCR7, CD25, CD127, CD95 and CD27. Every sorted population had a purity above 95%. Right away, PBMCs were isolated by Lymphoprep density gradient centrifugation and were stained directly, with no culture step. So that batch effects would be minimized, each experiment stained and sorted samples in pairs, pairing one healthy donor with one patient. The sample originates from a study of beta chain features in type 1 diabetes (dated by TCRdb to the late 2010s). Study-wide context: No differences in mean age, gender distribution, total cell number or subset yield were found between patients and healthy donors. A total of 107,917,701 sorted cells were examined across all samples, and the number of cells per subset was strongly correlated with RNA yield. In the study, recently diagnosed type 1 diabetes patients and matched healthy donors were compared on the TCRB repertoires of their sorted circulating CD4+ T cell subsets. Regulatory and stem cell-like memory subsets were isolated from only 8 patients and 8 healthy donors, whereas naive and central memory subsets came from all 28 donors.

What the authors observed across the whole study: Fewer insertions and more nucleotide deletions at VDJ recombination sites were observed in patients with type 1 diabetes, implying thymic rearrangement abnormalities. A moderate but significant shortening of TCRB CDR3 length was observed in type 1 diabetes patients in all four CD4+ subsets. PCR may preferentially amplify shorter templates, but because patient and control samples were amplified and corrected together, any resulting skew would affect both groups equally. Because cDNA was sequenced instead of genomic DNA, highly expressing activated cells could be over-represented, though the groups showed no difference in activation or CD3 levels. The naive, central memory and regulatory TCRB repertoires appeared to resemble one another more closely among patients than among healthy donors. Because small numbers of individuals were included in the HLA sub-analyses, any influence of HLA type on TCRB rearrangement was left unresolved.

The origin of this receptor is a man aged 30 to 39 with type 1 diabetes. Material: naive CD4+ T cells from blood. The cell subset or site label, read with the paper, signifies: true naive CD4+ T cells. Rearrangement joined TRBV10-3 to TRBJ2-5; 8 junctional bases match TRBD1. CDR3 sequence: CAISVSGGEKTQYF. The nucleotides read TGTGCCATCAGTGTTTCAGGGGGCGAGAAGACCCAGTACTTC.